This T cell receptor beta chain was identified during a study of T cell responses to AZD1222 COVID-19 vaccine. Details on this clone: Its antigen is undetermined.

Findings and caveats of the study: In a largely white British group with more females than males, clonal diversity was possibly underestimated. Spike-wide vaccine-associated CD4 TCRs dominated at 160-218 and 743-854. Repertoire sampling was restricted to post-peak T cell response timepoints.

V lost 0 bases and J lost 5, with 13 bases in between. From germline, CDR1 is MNHEY and CDR2 SVGAGI. This CDR3 contains 15 residues. Repertoires were generated with immunoSEQ multiplex PCR, while TCRdb's copy carries only in-frame clones and drops some. Of just over 150,000 clones listed, about 90% are singletons. This clonotype originated in an adult who received the AZD1222 COVID-19 vaccine. This chain uses TRBV6-5 with TRBJ2-5, with a possible D match to TRBD2 (5 bases). The sequences come from peripheral blood, collected 28 days after the second AZD1222 dose. This chain's CDR3 is CASSYSYGERETQYF. As DNA, the CDR3 is TGTGCCAGCAGTTACTCGTACGGGGAAAGGGAGACCCAGTACTTC.